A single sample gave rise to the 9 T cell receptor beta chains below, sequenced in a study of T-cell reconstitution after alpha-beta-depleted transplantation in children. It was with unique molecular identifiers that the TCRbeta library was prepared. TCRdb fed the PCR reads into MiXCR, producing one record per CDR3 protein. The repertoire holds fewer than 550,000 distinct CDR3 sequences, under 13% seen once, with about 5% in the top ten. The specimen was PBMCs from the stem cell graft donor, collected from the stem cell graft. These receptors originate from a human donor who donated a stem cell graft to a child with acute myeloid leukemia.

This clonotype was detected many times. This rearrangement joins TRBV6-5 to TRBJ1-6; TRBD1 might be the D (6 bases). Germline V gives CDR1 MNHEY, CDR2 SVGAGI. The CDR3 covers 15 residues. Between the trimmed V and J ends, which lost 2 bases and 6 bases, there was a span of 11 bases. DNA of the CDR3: TGTGCCAGCAGTTACACCTCGGACAGTAATTCACCCCTCCACTTT. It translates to CASSYTSDSNSPLHF.

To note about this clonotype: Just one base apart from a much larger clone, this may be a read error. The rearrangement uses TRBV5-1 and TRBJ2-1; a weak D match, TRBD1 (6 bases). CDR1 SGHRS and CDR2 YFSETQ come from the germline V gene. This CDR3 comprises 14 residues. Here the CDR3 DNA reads TGCGCCAGCAGCTGGGGACAAGAGTCCAATGAGCAGTCCTTC. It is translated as CASSWGQESNEQSF.

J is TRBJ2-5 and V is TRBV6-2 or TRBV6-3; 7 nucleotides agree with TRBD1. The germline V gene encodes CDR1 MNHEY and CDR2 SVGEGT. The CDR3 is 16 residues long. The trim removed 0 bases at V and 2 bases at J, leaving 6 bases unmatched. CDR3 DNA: TGTGCCAGCAGTTACTCTCGACAGGGTCCGCAAGAGACCCAGTACTTC. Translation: CASSYSRQGPQETQYF.

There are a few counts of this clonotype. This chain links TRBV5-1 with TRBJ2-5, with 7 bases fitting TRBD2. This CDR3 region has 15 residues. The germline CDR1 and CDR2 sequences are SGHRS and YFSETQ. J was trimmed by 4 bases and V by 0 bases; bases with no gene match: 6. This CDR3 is CASSLEAGSVETQYF. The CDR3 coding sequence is TGCGCCAGCAGCTTGGAAGCGGGGTCCGTAGAGACCCAGTACTTC.

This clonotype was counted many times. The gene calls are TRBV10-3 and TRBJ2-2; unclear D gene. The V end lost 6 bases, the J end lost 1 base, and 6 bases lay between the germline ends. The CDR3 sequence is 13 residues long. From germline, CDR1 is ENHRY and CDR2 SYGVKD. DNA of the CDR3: TGTGCCATCAGAGCGATGAACACCGGGGAGCTGTTTTTT. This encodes CAIRAMNTGELFF.

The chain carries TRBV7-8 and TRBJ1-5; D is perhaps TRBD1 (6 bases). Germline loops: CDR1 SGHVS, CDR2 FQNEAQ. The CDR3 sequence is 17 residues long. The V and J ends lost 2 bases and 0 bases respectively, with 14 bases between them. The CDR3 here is CASSLRWGQYSNQPQHF. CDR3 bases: TGTGCCAGCAGCTTAAGGTGGGGGCAGTATAGCAATCAGCCCCAGCATTTT. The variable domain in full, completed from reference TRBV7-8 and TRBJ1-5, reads GAGVSQSPRYKVAKRGQDVALRCDPISGHVSLFWYQQALGQGPEFLTYFQNEAQLDKSGLPSDRFFAERPEGSVSTLKIQRTQQEDSAVYLCASSLRWGQYSNQPQHFGDGTRLSIL.

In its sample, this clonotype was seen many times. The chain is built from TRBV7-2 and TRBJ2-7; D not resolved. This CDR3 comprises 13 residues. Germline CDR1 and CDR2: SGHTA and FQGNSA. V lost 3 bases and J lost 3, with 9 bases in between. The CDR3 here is CASSLDVGYEQYV. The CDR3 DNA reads TGTGCCAGCAGCTTGGATGTTGGCTACGAGCAGTACGTC.

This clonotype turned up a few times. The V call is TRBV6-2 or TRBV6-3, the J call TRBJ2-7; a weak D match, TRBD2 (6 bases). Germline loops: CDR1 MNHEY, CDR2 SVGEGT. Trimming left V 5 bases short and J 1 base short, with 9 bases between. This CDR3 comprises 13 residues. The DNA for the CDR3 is TGTGCCAGCAGTCCGGGACTGTCCTACGAGCAGTACTTC. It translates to CASSPGLSYEQYF.

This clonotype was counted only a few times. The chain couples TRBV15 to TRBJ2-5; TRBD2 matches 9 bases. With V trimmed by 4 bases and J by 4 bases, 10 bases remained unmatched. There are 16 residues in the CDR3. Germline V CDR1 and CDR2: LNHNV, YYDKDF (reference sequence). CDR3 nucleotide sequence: TGTGCCACCAGCATCTCTAGCGGGGACAACCCAGAGACCCAGTACTTC. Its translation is CATSISSGDNPETQYF.